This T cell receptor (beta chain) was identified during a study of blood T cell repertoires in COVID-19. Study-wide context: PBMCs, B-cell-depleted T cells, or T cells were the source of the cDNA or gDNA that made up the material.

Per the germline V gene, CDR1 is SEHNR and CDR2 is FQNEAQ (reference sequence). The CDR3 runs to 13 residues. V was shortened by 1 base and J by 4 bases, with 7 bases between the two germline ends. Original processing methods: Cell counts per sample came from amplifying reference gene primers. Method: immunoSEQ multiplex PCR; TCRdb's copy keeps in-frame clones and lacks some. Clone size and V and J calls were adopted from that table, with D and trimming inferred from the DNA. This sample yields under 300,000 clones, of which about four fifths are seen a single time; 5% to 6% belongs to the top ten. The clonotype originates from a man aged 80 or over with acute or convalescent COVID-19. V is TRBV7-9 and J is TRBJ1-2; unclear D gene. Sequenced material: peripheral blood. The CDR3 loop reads CASSLEAGYGYTF. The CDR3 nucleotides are TGTGCCAGCAGCTTAGAGGCAGGCTATGGCTACACCTTC.